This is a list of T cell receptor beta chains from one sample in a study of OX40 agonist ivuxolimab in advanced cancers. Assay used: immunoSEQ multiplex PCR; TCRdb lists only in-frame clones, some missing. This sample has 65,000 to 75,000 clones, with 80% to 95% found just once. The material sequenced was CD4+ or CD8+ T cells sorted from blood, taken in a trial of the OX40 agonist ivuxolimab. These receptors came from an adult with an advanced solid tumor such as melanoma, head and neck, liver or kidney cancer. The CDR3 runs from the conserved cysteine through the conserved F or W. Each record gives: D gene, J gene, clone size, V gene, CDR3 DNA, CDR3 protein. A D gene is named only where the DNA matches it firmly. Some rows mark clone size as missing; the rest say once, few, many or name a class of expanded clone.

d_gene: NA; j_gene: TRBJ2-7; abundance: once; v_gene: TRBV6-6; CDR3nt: TGTGCCAGCAGAGAAAGCGGATTCTCCTACGAGCAGTACTTC; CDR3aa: CASRESGFSYEQYF
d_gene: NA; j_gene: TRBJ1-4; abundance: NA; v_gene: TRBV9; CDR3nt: TGTGCCAGCAGCGTAGAACCCATAAAGGGAGGAGAAAATGAAAAACTGTTTTTT; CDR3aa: CASSVEPIKGGENEKLFF
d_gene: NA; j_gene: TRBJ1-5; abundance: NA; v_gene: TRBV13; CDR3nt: TGTGCCAGCAGCTTAGGCCAGACCAATCAGCCCCAGCATTTT; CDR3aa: CASSLGQTNQPQHF
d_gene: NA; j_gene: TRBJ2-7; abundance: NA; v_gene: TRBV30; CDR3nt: TGTGCCTGGACTTTTGGAGGGTCCGAGCAGTACTTC; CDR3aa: CAWTFGGSEQYF
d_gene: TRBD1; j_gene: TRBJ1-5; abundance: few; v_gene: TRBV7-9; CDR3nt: TGTGCCAGCAGCTTAGAAGGGGGCGGTAGCAATCAGCCCCAGCATTTT; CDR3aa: CASSLEGGGSNQPQHF
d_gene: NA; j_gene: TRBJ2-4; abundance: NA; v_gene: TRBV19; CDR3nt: TGTGCCAGTAGGGGGGTAGCCAAAAACATTCAGTACTTC; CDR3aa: CASRGVAKNIQYF
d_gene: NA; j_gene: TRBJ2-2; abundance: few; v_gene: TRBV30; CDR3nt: TGTGCCTGGAGTGTAGGGGGGATCCCCGGGGAGCTGTTTTTT; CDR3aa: CAWSVGGIPGELFF
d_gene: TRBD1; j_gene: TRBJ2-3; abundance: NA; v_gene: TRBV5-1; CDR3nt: TGCGCCAGCAGCCCGGGGCAGGGGGCCATAGATACGCAGTATTTT; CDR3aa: CASSPGQGAIDTQYF
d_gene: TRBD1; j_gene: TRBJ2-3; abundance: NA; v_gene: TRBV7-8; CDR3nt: TGTGCCAGCAGCTTAGGGATCCCGGGACAGGGTCCTGCTGGTACGCAGTATTTT; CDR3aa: CASSLGIPGQGPAGTQYF
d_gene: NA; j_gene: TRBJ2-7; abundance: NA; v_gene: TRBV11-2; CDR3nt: TGTGCCAGCAGCTTAGTTCCAGGCGAGCAGTACTTC; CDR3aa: CASSLVPGEQYF
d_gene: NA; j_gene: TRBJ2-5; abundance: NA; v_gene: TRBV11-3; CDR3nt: TGTGCCAGCAGCCCCAGCGGACACCAAGAGACCCAGTACTTC; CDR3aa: CASSPSGHQETQYF
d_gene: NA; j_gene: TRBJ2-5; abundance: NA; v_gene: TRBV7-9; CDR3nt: TGTGCCAGCAGCTTACTCCGTAAGTACCAAGAGACCCAGTACTTC; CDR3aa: CASSLLRKYQETQYF
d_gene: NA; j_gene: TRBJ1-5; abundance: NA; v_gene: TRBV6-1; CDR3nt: TGTGCCAGCAGTGTAAACAGGGATTATTATCAGCCCCAGCATTTT; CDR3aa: CASSVNRDYYQPQHF
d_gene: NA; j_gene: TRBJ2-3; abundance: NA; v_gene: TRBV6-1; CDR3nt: TGTGCCAGCAGGCGTCTAAGACAAAGCACAGATACGCAGTATTTT; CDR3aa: CASRRLRQSTDTQYF
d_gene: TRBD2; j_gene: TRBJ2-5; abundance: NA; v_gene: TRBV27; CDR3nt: TGTGCCAGCAGTCGCGGAGCGGGAGAGGGAGAGACCCAGTACTTC; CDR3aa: CASSRGAGEGETQYF
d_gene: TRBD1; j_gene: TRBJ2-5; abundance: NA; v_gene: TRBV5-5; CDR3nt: TGTGCCAGCAGCTTACTACTAGGGGGCGAAGAGACCCAGTACTTC; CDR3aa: CASSLLLGGEETQYF
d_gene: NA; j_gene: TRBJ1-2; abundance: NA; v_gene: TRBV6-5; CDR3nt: TGTGCCAGCAGCTCGGTCCAGGGGAGCTATGGCTACACCTTC; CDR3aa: CASSSVQGSYGYTF
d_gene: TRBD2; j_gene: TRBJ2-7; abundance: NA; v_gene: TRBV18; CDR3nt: TGTGCCAGCTTAAAGACTAGCGGGAGTGGTAACGAGCAGTACTTC; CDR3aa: CASLKTSGSGNEQYF
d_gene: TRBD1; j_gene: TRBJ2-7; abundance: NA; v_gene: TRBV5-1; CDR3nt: TGCGCCAGCAGCTTGGGACAGGGATACTACGAGCAGTACTTC; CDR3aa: CASSLGQGYYEQYF
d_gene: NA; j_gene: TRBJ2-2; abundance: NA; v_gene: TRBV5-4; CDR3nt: TGTGCCAGCAGCTTGGTATTTCAACAGTCCTTCACCGGGGAGCTGTTTTTT; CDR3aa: CASSLVFQQSFTGELFF
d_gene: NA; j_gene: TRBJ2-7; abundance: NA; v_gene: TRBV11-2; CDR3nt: TGTGCCAGCAGCTTAGGGGGTAGCTCCTACGAGCAGTACTTC; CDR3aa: CASSLGGSSYEQYF
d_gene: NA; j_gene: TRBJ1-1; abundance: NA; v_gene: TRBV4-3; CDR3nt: TGCGCCAGCAGCCAAGATATTGGGGCCAGAAACACTGAAGCTTTCTTT; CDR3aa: CASSQDIGARNTEAFF
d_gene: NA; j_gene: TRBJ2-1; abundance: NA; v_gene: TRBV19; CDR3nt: TGTGCCAGTAGTTTGGGGTTAGTCCGGGGGACATGGGGGAATGAGCAGTTCTTC; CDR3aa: CASSLGLVRGTWGNEQFF
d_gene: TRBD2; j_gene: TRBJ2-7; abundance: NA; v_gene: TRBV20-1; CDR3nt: TGCAGTGCTCAGACTAGCGAGGAGCAGTACTTC; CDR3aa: CSAQTSEEQYF
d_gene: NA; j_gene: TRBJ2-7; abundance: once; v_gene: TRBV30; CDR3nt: TGTGCCTGGAGTGTTAATCCAGGGCCGGAGCAGTACTTC; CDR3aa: CAWSVNPGPEQYF
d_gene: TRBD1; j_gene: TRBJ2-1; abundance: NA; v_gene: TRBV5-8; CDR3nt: TGTGCCAGCAGACTTAGGACAGGGGGGAATGAGCAGTTCTTC; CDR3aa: CASRLRTGGNEQFF
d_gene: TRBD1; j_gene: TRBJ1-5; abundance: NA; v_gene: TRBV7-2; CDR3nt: TGTGCCAGCAGCCTAACAGGGGGGGTTAGCAATCAGCCCCAGCATTTT; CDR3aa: CASSLTGGVSNQPQHF
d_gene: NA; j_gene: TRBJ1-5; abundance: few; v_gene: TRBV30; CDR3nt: TGTGCCTGGAGTGCGGGGGGGCCGGGTCAGCCCCAGCATTTT; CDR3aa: CAWSAGGPGQPQHF
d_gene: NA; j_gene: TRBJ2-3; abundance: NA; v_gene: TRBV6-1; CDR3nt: TGTGCCAGCAGTGAATACCCAGGCACAGATACGCAGTATTTT; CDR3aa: CASSEYPGTDTQYF
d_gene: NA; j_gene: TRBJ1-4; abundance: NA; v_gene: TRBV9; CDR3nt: TGTGCCAGCAGCGAGCCCCTGACAGAAAAACTGTTTTTT; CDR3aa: CASSEPLTEKLFF
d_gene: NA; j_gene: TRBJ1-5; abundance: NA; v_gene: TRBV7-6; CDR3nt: TGTGCCAGCAGCGAAAGGGGGGGTAGGAGTCAGCCCCAGCATTTT; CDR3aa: CASSERGGRSQPQHF
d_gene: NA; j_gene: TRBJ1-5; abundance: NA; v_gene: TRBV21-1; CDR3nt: TGTGCCAGCAGCAAATCACCCAGGGGACGTTTTAGCAATCAGCCCCAGCATTTT; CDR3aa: CASSKSPRGRFSNQPQHF
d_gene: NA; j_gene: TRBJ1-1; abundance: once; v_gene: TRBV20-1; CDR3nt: TGCAGCTGGGTCTTGGGTACTGAAGCTTTCTTT; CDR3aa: CSWVLGTEAFF
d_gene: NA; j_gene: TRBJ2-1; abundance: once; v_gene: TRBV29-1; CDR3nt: TGCAGCGTTGAAGGAGGAGGCCAATATCTCAATGAGCAGTTCTTC; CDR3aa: CSVEGGGQYLNEQFF
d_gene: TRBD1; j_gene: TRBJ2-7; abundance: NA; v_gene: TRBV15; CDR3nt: TGTGCCACCAGCAGAGGTCAGACAGGGTTAGGCTACGAGCAGTACTTC; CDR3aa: CATSRGQTGLGYEQYF
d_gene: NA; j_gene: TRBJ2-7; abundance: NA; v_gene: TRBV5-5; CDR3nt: TGTGCCAGCAGCTTTCGGGATATTTCCTACGAGCAGTACTTC; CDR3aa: CASSFRDISYEQYF
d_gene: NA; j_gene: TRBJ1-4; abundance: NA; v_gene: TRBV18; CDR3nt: TGTGCCAGCTCCCCGCCGGGAAGGCTTAATGAAAAACTGTTTTTT; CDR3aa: CASSPPGRLNEKLFF
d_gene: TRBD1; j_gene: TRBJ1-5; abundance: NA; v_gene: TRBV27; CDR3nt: TGTGCCAGCAGTTTATGGGGACAGGGTGTGATGGATCAGCCCCAGCATTTT; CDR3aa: CASSLWGQGVMDQPQHF
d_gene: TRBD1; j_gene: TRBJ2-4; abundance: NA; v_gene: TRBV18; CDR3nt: TGTGCCAGCTCACCGTCCAATAACAGGGGTGGGAACATTCAGTACTTC; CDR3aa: CASSPSNNRGGNIQYF
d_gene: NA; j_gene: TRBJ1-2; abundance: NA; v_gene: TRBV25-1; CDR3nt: TGTGCCAGCAGTGGCAGAGACGGATTCTATGGCTACACCTTC; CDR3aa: CASSGRDGFYGYTF
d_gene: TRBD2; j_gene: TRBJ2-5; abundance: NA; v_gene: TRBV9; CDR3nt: TGTGCCAGCAGCGTAGGAGGACTAGCGGAAGAGACCCAGTACTTC; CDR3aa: CASSVGGLAEETQYF
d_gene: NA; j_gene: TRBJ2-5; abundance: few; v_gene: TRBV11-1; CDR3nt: TGTGCCAGCAGCTCGGGGGTAGGCGGAGACCAAGAGACCCAGTACTTC; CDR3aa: CASSSGVGGDQETQYF
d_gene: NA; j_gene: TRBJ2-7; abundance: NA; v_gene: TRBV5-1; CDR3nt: TGCGCCAGCAGCTTGTCCGCGAACGAGCAGTACTTC; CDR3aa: CASSLSANEQYF
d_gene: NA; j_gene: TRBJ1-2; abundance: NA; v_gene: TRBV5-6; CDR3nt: TGTGCCAGCAGCTTGGGGGGCGAGGGCTACACCTTC; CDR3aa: CASSLGGEGYTF
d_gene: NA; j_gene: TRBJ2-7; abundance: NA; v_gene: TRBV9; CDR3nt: TGTGCCAGCAGCGGAGTCTACGAGCAGTACTTC; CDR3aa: CASSGVYEQYF
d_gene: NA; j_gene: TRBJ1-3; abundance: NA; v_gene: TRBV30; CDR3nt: TGTGCCTGGAGTACCGGTGGGGGCGGCTCTGGAAACACCATATATTTT; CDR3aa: CAWSTGGGGSGNTIYF
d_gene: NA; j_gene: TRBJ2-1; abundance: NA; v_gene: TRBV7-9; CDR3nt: TGTGCCAGCAGCTTAACCCGAGGGAGCTCCTACAATGAGCAGTTCTTC; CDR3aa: CASSLTRGSSYNEQFF
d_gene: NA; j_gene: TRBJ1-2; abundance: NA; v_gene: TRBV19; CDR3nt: TGTGCCAGTAGTCCGGCGGACGTCGGTACGTATGGCTACACCTTC; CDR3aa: CASSPADVGTYGYTF
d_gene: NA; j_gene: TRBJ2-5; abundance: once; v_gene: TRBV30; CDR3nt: TGTGCCTGGGTACAAGAAGAGACCCAGTACTTC; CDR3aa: CAWVQEETQYF
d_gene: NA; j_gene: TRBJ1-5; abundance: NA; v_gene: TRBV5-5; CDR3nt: TGTGCCAGCAGCCTGGGGCGGGGAAATCAGCCCCAGCATTTT; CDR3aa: CASSLGRGNQPQHF
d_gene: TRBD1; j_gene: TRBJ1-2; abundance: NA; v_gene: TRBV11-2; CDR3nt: TGTGCCAGCAGCCCACTGCCCGGGACAGGGATGAGAGGCTACACCTTC; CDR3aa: CASSPLPGTGMRGYTF
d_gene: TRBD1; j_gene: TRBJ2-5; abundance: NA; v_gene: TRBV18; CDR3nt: TGTGCCAGCTCCCCCAACCTTTTACAGGGGCAAGAGACCCAGTACTTC; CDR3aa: CASSPNLLQGQETQYF